This T cell receptor (beta chain) was found in a study of T cell repertoires in cytomegalovirus infection. Study-wide context: It was the public TCR beta signatures that indicated both CMV infection and matching HLA type.

TCRdb passed the reads through MiXCR, listing each CDR3 protein once. Of about 830,000 distinct CDR3 sequences detected, about 31% appear once; the ten largest clones hold roughly an eighth. Losses at the gene ends were 1 base for V and 2 bases for J; bases not matched to a gene: 6. This CDR3 is built from 16 residues. CDR1 and CDR2 (germline): SEHNR, FQNEAQ (reference sequence). As for this clonotype: The antigen is undetermined.

The chain links TRBV7-9 to TRBJ1-1; 8 bases are shared with TRBD1. Sequenced here: cultured CD8+ T cells from PBMCs, sampled from culture after CMV antigen stimulation. This clonotype was sampled from a human donor in good health (CMV status not recorded). Some clones in this sample may be carry-over from other donors' samples. The CDR3 loop is CASSLDPGGFNTEAFF. In DNA form, the CDR3 reads TGTGCCAGCAGCTTAGATCCAGGGGGCTTCAACACTGAAGCTTTCTTT.